Presented here are 27 T cell receptor beta chains from one specimen sequenced in a study of sequential checkpoint blockade in melanoma. Produced via immunoSEQ multiplex PCR; TCRdb's table is partial and in-frame only. Counted here are under 5,000 clones, 55% to 75% occurring once; the ten biggest clones make up 65% to 70%. As for treatment: randomized to nivolumab then ipilimumab (arm A) or the reverse (arm B). Sequenced here: CD8+ T cells sorted from blood (inferred from file names), sampled from a patient given nivolumab and ipilimumab in sequence. Every receptor here comes from a human donor with melanoma.

The chain employs TRBV13 and TRBJ1-6; no reliable D call. The V end lost 8 bases, the J end lost 2 bases, and 7 bases lay between the germline ends. CDR3 length equals 13 residues. Germline CDR1 reads PRHDT; CDR2 reads FYEKMQ (reference sequence). CDR3 amino acids: CASHGPYNSPLHF. CDR3 nucleotides: TGTGCCAGCCATGGGCCCTATAATTCACCCCTCCACTTT.

The CDR3 sequence: CASSSAGYNTEAFF. In DNA, the CDR3 is TGTGCCAGCAGCTCTGCGGGGTATAACACTGAAGCTTTCTTT. This chain joins TRBV27 and TRBJ1-1; D unclear. The CDR3 has 14 amino acids. V lost 6 bases and J lost 2, with 13 bases in between. Germline V lookup: CDR1 MNHEY, CDR2 SMNVEV (reference sequence).

This chain joins TRBV18 and TRBJ1-5; D unresolved. The germline V gene has CDR1 KGHSH and CDR2 LQKENI. The CDR3 covers 14 residues. V lost 2 bases and J lost 3, with 8 bases in between. CDR3 DNA: TGTGCCAGCTCACCAGTGCCCTACAATCAGCCCCAGCATTTT. This translates into CASSPVPYNQPQHF.

The genes are TRBV7-2 and TRBJ2-7, with D possibly TRBD2 on 7 matching bases. The CDR3 runs to 15 residues. The V and J ends lost 4 bases and 2 bases respectively, with 15 bases between them. Per germline, CDR1 SGHTA and CDR2 FQGNSA. The CDR3 loop reads CASSWNGGGAYEQYF. CDR3 coding DNA: TGTGCCAGCAGCTGGAATGGGGGGGGCGCCTACGAGCAGTACTTC.

This chain links TRBV4-2 with TRBJ2-2; 8 positions agree with TRBD1. Trimming cost V 1 base and J 4 bases; bases outside gene matches: 2. CDR3 length equals 15 residues. The germline gives CDR1 LGHNA, CDR2 YNFKEQ. CDR3 in amino acids: CASSQAQGATGELFF. CDR3 in DNA: TGTGCCAGCAGCCAAGCGCAGGGGGCCACCGGGGAGCTGTTTTTT.

The gene calls are TRBV13 and TRBJ1-2, with D perhaps TRBD1 (5 bases). The germline CDR1 and CDR2 sequences are PRHDT and FYEKMQ (reference sequence). Trimming stripped 0 bases from V and 2 bases from J, with 10 bases between. The CDR3 has 15 residues. CDR3 protein: CASSLGVGGNYGYTF. The CDR3 nucleotides read TGTGCCAGCAGCTTAGGCGTGGGGGGGAACTATGGCTACACCTTC.

The CDR3 spells CASSLRTGLANYGYTF. For the CDR3, the DNA is TGTGCCAGCAGCCTTCGGACAGGGTTGGCTAACTATGGCTACACCTTC. The chain employs TRBV5-6 and TRBJ1-2; 8 bases are a match to TRBD1. The V and J ends lost 4 bases and 0 bases, in that order; junction bases with no gene match: 8. CDR3 length equals 16 residues. Germline-derived CDR1 and CDR2 are SGHDT and YYEEEE.

This clone has only one observation. The chain couples TRBV11-1 to TRBJ2-1; 9 nucleotides match TRBD2. CDR1 and CDR2 from the germline V gene are SGHAT and FQDESV (reference sequence). J was trimmed by 1 base and V by 5 bases; bases with no gene match: 3. The CDR3 covers 15 residues. This chain's CDR3 is CASSKTSGSYNEQFF. CDR3 DNA: TGTGCCAGCAGCAAAACTAGCGGGTCCTACAATGAGCAGTTCTTC.

J is TRBJ1-3 and V is TRBV9; 7 nucleotides match TRBD1. The germline gives CDR1 SGDLS, CDR2 YYNGEE. CDR3 length equals 15 residues. The V and J ends lost 0 bases and 4 bases, in that order; junction bases with no gene match: 4. The CDR3 DNA reads as TGTGCCAGCAGCGTAGGACAGGGCCACGGAAACACCATATATTTT. Amino acids: CASSVGQGHGNTIYF.

This rearrangement joins TRBV6-4 to TRBJ2-3; tentative D call: TRBD2 (6 bases). The germline V and J ends were trimmed by 2 bases and 6 bases, with 9 bases remaining between them. CDR1 and CDR2 from the germline V gene are MRHNA and SNTAGT. The CDR3 runs to 13 residues. CDR3 sequence: CASSDHRGDTQYF. For the CDR3, the DNA is TGTGCCAGCAGTGACCATCGGGGGGATACGCAGTATTTT.

This clone is labeled as medium-sized. Other DNA sequences within the sample encode an identical CDR3. This chain joins TRBV6-4 and TRBJ2-3; TRBD2 matches 8 bases. Germline V gene sequence: CDR1 MRHNA, CDR2 SNTAGT. V trimming: 0 bases; J trimming: 1 base; junction bases outside the gene matches: 0. The CDR3 totals 15 residues. CDR3 coding DNA: TGTGCCAGCAGTGACTCTAGCGGGGGCACAGATACGCAGTATTTT. Residues: CASSDSSGGTDTQYF.

This clone appeared once. This chain uses TRBV5-8 with TRBJ1-5, with 7 bases fitting TRBD1. The V gene end was trimmed by 0 bases and the J gene end by 9 bases; junction bases not matched to a gene: 6. The CDR3 is 14 amino acids. Germline V CDR1 and CDR2: SGHTS, YDEGEE. CDR3 DNA sequence: TGTGCCAGCAGCTTGGTAGGGGGCGGTCTGCCCCAGCATTTT. This gives the protein CASSLVGGGLPQHF.

This sequence joins TRBV6-1 and TRBJ1-2; D gene unclear. CDR3 length: 13 residues. Trimming left V 3 bases short and J 5 bases short, with 10 bases between. Germline V gives CDR1 MNHNS, CDR2 SASEGT. The CDR3: CASSEKEFYGYTF. CDR3 bases: TGTGCCAGCAGTGAGAAGGAGTTTTATGGCTACACCTTC.

The chain combines TRBV7-9 with TRBJ2-1; D gene unclear. Trimming stripped 4 bases from V and 1 base from J, with 5 bases between. Germline V lookup: CDR1 SEHNR, CDR2 FQNEAQ (reference sequence). This CDR3 is built from 13 residues. Written as DNA, the CDR3 is TGTGCCAGCAGCTCAATTTCCTACAATGAGCAGTTCTTC. This encodes CASSSISYNEQFF.

The chain has TRBV14 and TRBJ2-3; tentatively, D is TRBD1 (5 bases). Trimming left V 3 bases short and J 9 bases short, with 19 bases between. The CDR3 totals 15 residues. Germline loops: CDR1 SGHDN, CDR2 FVKESK. CDR3 coding DNA: TGTGCCAGCAGCCATGGAATCAGGGCGGTGGACACGCAGTATTTT. As protein: CASSHGIRAVDTQYF. The entire variable domain, with the rest obtained from reference TRBV14 and TRBJ2-3, is as follows: EAGVTQFPSHSVIEKGQTVTLRCDPISGHDNLYWYRRVMGKEIKFLLHFVKESKQDESGMPNNRFLAERTGGTYSTLKVQPAELEDSGVYFCASSHGIRAVDTQYFGPGTRLTVL.

The table lists this clone with a count of one. This chain connects TRBV9 to TRBJ2-7; maybe TRBD2 (6 bases). The CDR3 length is 15 residues. Trimming shortened V by 3 bases and J by 0 bases, and 13 bases separated the two germline ends. Germline-derived CDR1 and CDR2 are SGDLS and YYNGEE. The CDR3 is CASSGSGGSSYEQYF. The CDR3 nucleotides are TGTGCCAGCAGCGGGTCTGGGGGGAGCTCCTACGAGCAGTACTTC.

This clone has more than one count but fewer than ten. The gene calls are TRBV6-1 and TRBJ2-5; perhaps TRBD1 as D (6 bases). CDR1 and CDR2 (germline): MNHNS, SASEGT. The CDR3 extends over 15 amino acids. The V end was cut by 3 bases, the J end by 5 bases, with 16 bases between. CDR3 sequence: CASSEEQGNYETQYF. As DNA, the CDR3 is TGTGCCAGCAGTGAGGAGCAGGGGAATTACGAGACCCAGTACTTC.

The chain has TRBV25-1 and TRBJ2-7; 8 nucleotides match TRBD1. The CDR3 runs to 14 residues. The V gene's germline CDR1 is MGHDK and CDR2 SYGVNS. After removal of 3 bases from V and 2 bases from J, the junction contained 3 bases not matched to a gene. CDR3 sequence: CASSEGQAPYEQYF. In DNA, the CDR3 is TGTGCCAGCAGTGAGGGACAGGCCCCCTACGAGCAGTACTTC.

V and J are TRBV6-4 and TRBJ2-2, with D hard to call. Trimming removed 2 bases from V and 0 bases from J, with 4 bases in between. Germline assignment: CDR1 MRHNA and CDR2 SNTAGT. CDR3 length equals 14 residues. CDR3 DNA: TGTGCCAGCAGTGACGAGACGAACACCGGGGAGCTGTTTTTT. It translates to CASSDETNTGELFF.

The chain has TRBV29-1 and TRBJ2-1, with D perhaps TRBD2 (5 bases). Trimming removed 6 bases at V and 3 bases at J, with 12 bases between. Looked up from germline, CDR1 is SQVTM and CDR2 is ANQGSEA. This CDR3 is 13 amino acids long. This CDR3 is CSVAAGYYNEQFF. CDR3 coding DNA: TGCAGCGTGGCGGCGGGCTACTACAATGAGCAGTTCTTC.

DNA of the CDR3: TGCAGCGGCCGACTCGACAGGGATCCCAACAGACCGAACACTGAAGCTTTCTTT. Protein sequence: CSGRLDRDPNRPNTEAFF. The rearrangement uses TRBV29-1 and TRBJ1-1; 7 nucleotides match TRBD1. The CDR3 length is 18 residues. Germline V gives CDR1 SQVTM, CDR2 ANQGSEA. The ends lost 7 bases at V and 1 base at J; junction bases unmatched: 21.

A few counts support this clone. This chain connects TRBV28 to TRBJ1-2; D may be TRBD1 (6 bases). The CDR3 is 13 residues long. Germline V CDR1 and CDR2: MDHEN, SYDVKM. Deletions cut 6 bases from V and 4 bases from J, with 12 bases between. The CDR3 is CASSYGQFYGYTF. The CDR3 DNA is TGTGCCAGCAGCTATGGACAGTTCTATGGCTACACCTTC.

The V and J genes are TRBV9 and TRBJ1-5; 9 bases agree with TRBD1. Germline V gives CDR1 SGDLS, CDR2 YYNGEE. V lost 0 bases to trimming and J lost 7 bases; unmatched junction nucleotides: 5. This CDR3 has 15 amino acids. CDR3 DNA sequence: TGTGCCAGCAGCGTAGACGGGACAGGGATGCAGCCCCAGCATTTT. It translates to CASSVDGTGMQPQHF.

This chain uses TRBV19 with TRBJ1-1; D is perhaps TRBD1 (6 bases). V was cut by 0 bases and J by 5 bases, with 10 bases left in between. The CDR3 spans 14 residues. Germline V gene sequence: CDR1 LNHDA, CDR2 SQIVND (reference sequence). The CDR3 DNA follows: TGTGCCAGTAGTATAGAGGGGGACATAACTGAAGCTTTCTTT. Translation gives CASSIEGDITEAFF.

V usage is TRBV30 and J usage is TRBJ1-4, with unresolved D. This CDR3 contains 18 residues. CDR1 is GTSNPN and CDR2 is SVGIG in the germline V gene (reference sequence). The germline V and J ends were trimmed by 3 bases and 5 bases, with 25 bases remaining between them. CDR3 nucleotides: TGTGCCTGGAGCCTTTTACTCATGGGTCGCGGCGGGAATGAAAAACTGTTTTTT. This sequence encodes CAWSLLLMGRGGNEKLFF. Using reference TRBV30 and TRBJ1-4 for the parts outside the CDR3, the full variable domain is SQTIHQWPATLVQPVGSPLSLECTVEGTSNPNLYWYRQAAGRGLQLLFYSVGIGQISSEVPQNLSASRPQDRQFILSSKKLLLSDSGFYLCAWSLLLMGRGGNEKLFFGSGTQLSVL.

This clone was seen once. J is TRBJ2-7 and V is TRBV27, with TRBD2 identical over 7 bases. V lost 3 bases, J lost 4 bases, and 9 bases stayed unmatched. CDR3 length: 15 residues. CDR1 MNHEY and CDR2 SMNVEV come from the germline V gene (reference sequence). The CDR3 nucleotides read TGTGCCAGCAGTTTTATAGGGCGGGAGTCTTACGAGCAGTACTTC. It specifies CASSFIGRESYEQYF.

This chain's CDR3 is CASSHGQPLPYEQYF. CDR3 DNA sequence: TGTGCCAGCAGCCACGGACAGCCCCTACCCTACGAGCAGTACTTC. The V and J genes are TRBV7-9 and TRBJ2-5; D may be TRBD1 (6 bases). The DNA end favors TRBJ2-7, so the J call may be wrong. This CDR3 has 15 residues. Germline loops: CDR1 SEHNR, CDR2 FQNEAQ (reference sequence).